Included here is one T cell receptor beta chain sequence, with context. Antigen unknown. There are 17 residues in the CDR3. Per the germline V gene, CDR1 is LNHDA and CDR2 is SQIVND (reference sequence). The V segment lost 0 bases and the J segment 0 bases; nucleotides outside the gene matches: 5. The data were obtained in a study of cytomegalovirus exposure and HLA in healthy donors. Study background: The platform used for the approximately 120 validation repertoires matched that of the roughly 630 first-cohort repertoires, a later analysis reported.

These donors were members of the roughly 120-subject validation cohort, a group separate from the roughly 670-subject first cohort. Study-level results: Most TCR sequences were seen very rarely across donors, but some public TCRs occurred in many. A later analysis found first-cohort TCR clusters tended to co-occur in the approximately 110 validation repertoires.

Profiled with immunoSEQ multiplex PCR; TCRdb holds only in-frame clones, not every one. The sample lists 120,000 or so clones; 70% to 90% were seen once. Sequenced input: PBMCs. This receptor was identified in a woman younger than 30 in good health and CMV-seronegative. The J gene is TRBJ2-1, the V gene TRBV19; 7 nucleotides match TRBD2. CDR3 coding DNA: TGTGCCAGTAGTATAGATGGCGGGAGTCTCTCCTACAATGAGCAGTTCTTC. Protein product: CASSIDGGSLSYNEQFF.